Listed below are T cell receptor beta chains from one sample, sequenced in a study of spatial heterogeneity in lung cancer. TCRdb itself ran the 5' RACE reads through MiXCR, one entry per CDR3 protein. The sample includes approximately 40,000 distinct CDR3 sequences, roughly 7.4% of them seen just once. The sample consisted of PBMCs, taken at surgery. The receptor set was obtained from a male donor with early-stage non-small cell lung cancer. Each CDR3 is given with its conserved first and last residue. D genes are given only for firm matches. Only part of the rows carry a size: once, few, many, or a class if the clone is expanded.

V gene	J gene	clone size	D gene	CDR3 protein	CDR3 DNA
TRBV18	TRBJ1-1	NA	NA	CASSPETLHWEAFF	TGTGCCAGCTCACCCGAGACTCTACACTGGGAAGCTTTCTTT
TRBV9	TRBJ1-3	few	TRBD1	CASSSKTSTGSSGNTIYF	TGTGCCAGCAGCTCCAAAACATCGACAGGGTCCAGTGGAAACACCATATATTTT
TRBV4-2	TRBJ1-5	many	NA	CASSQGQEFNQPQHF	TGTGCCAGCAGCCAAGGACAGGAGTTCAATCAGCCCCAGCATTTT
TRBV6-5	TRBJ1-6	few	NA	CASSYSSGSPLHF	TGTGCCAGCAGTTACTCGAGTGGTTCACCCCTCCACTTT
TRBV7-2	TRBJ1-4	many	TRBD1	CASSQQGQINEKLFF	TGTGCCAGCAGTCAGCAGGGACAGATTAATGAAAAACTGTTTTTT
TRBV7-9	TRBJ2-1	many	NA	CASSLVGTSGNEQFF	TGTGCCAGCAGCTTAGTCGGGACGTCGGGCAATGAGCAGTTCTTC
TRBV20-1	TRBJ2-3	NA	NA	CSAREANTDTQYF	TGCAGTGCTAGAGAGGCCAACACAGATACGCAGTATTTT
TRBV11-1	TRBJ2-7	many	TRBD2	CASSSGTSGRASIF	TGTGCCAGCAGCTCCGGGACTAGCGGGAGGGCCTCCATCTTC
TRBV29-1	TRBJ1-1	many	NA	CSVVEQNTEAFF	TGCAGCGTTGTCGAACAGAACACTGAAGCTTTCTTT
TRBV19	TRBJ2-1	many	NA	CASNGPSSYNEQFF	TGTGCCAGCAACGGACCCAGCTCCTACAATGAGCAGTTCTTC
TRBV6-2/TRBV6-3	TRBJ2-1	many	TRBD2	CASSPATSGTYNEQFF	TGTGCCAGCAGCCCCGCGACTAGCGGGACCTACAATGAGCAGTTCTTC